This T cell receptor (beta chain) emerged from a study of blood T cells in healthy people across ages (dated by TCRdb to 2015 to 2017). For the wider study: In model experiments, roughly one uniquely barcoded TCR beta cDNA molecule per two T cells was captured by template switching. Age-related changes in TCR beta repertoire diversity were measured in the study by deep sequencing normalized with unique cDNA molecular identifiers. The donors were split into four age groups: young (average 16 years), middle-aged (about 40), aged (about 62) and long-lived (about 74). To avoid experimental bias, donors of different ages were randomly spread across the sequencing lanes. The study analyzed two additional independent replicas of 1 million unique cDNA reads from the same blood draw for two donors, one aged 18 to 29 and one aged 80 or older. Here is what the overall study found, with its caveats: Compared with the aged group, more naive CD4+ T cells, fewer expanded clones and increased TCR diversity were shown by the long-lived group, suggesting age selection. Because donor CMV infection status was unknown, age-related changes in expanded clonotypes were potentially confounded. Total diversity estimates from one million sequenced T cells were considered lower bounds and underestimates. Conclusive comparison of naive and antigen-experienced compartments was prevented by the profiling of bulk unsorted PBMCs. The percentage of naive T cells measured by flow cytometry correlated strongly with observed TCR beta diversity. Observed TCR beta diversity per million T cells fell roughly linearly with age, and a significant reduction was already apparent by age around 39.

The donors were some 39 Caucasian individuals from Russia, aged roughly 6 to 100 years, who were systemically healthy. Each donor gave ten milliliters of peripheral blood, collected into EDTA-treated Vacutainer tubes. PBMCs were isolated by Ficoll-Paque density-gradient centrifugation, with at least 6 million obtained per sample. Total RNA was extracted from PBMCs with Trizol reagent, with at least 6 micrograms obtained per sample. The percentages of naive CD45RAhigh/CD27high T cells were determined by flow cytometry on a PBMC aliquot from every donor. This clonotype has only a few counts. Its antigen is unknown. No quality values exist for individual bases; no much larger clone is one base distant. The library was built by means of 5' RACE. A second PCR of roughly 6 to 11 cycles was performed with a sample-barcoded 5' primer and a J-beta primer mix. A template-switch 5' adaptor carrying 12 random nucleotides introduced a unique molecular identifier onto each TCR beta cDNA molecule. At least 2.5 million CDR3-containing paired-end reads were obtained from each sample. The Mint cDNA synthesis kit, primed by a TRBC-specific oligonucleotide, was used to synthesize first-strand cDNA from all RNA. All cDNA was treated with uracil-DNA glycosylase and then went through a first 18-cycle PCR with the universal primers M1SS and BC2_uni_R. Per the original workflow: Each sample was normalized by randomly selecting 1 million high-quality reads, each carrying a distinct molecular identifier. Reads with shared molecular identifiers were discarded instead of being binned into consensus sequences. MiTCR, run with a Q25 quality threshold and the strictest error-elimination algorithm, handled CDR3 identification, clonotype clustering and error correction. A nonparametric unseen species model with Euler transformation was used to estimate a lower bound on total TCR beta diversity. TCRdb itself trimmed the public reads at Q25 with fastp, ran MiXCR and retained productive beta chains. Each entry merges the rows of one CDR3 protein and shows their most common DNA and genes. The V and J calls and clone size come from TCRdb's table, not from the authors' own analysis. A total of approximately 1,700,000 distinct CDR3 sequences appear in this sample, around 42% of them only once. The top ten clonotypes cover 23% of the sample.

For this chain, trimming is 5 bases at the V end and 6 bases at the J end, and the number of junction bases without a gene match is 10. Measured from the cysteine to the phenylalanine, the CDR3 is 17 residues long. Only CDR3 DNA is held: 51 bases, read in frame from base 1. CDR1 and CDR2 were assigned from the germline V gene as MRHNA and SNTAGT. The sequence was obtained from a human donor in good health. The chain was built from TRBV6-4 and TRBJ2-1, and TRBD2 matches 13 of the central bases. Sequenced material: blood. CDR3 protein: CASSSSIGTSGANEQFF. The DNA sequence is as follows: TGTGCCAGCAGTAGCAGCATAGGGACTAGCGGGGCCAATGAGCAGTTCTTC.